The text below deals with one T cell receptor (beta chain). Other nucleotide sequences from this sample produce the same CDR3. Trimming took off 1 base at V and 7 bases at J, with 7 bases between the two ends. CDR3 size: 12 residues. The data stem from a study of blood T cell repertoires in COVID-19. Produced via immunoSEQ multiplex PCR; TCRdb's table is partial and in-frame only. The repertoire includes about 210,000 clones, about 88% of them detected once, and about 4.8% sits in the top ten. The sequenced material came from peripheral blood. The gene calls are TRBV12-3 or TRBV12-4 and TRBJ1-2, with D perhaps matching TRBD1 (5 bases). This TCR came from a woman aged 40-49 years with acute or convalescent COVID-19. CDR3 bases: TGTGCCAGCAGTTTAGGGGGCGTTGGCTACACCTTC. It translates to CASSLGGVGYTF.